This is a list of T cell receptor beta chains from one sample in a study of cytomegalovirus exposure and HLA in healthy donors. Repertoires were generated with immunoSEQ multiplex PCR, while TCRdb's copy carries only in-frame clones and drops some. The sample consists of about 130,000 clones, about 74% of them appearing once. Sequenced sample: PBMCs. These receptors were collected from a male donor in good health and CMV-seronegative. CDR3s leave out the opening cysteine and the closing phenylalanine or tryptophan. Fields, in order: V gene, J gene, CDR3 protein.

V: TRBV19; J: TRBJ2-3; CDR3: ASRPRGTSTDTQY
V: TRBV25-1; J: TRBJ2-3; CDR3: ASSAQREVLGTDTQY
V: TRBV5-6; J: TRBJ2-6; CDR3: ASSLEYAETGANVLT
V: TRBV7-9; J: TRBJ2-1; CDR3: ASSLKTGTGGEQF
V: TRBV7-7; J: TRBJ1-1; CDR3: ASSRTENTEAF
V: TRBV7-8; J: TRBJ2-6; CDR3: ASSSAPHYREGGANVLT
V: TRBV30; J: TRBJ1-3; CDR3: AWRPGGARNTIY
V: TRBV15; J: TRBJ2-7; CDR3: ATSRGRGTGGARFYEQY
V: TRBV18; J: TRBJ2-2; CDR3: ASSPGGANTGELF
V: TRBV7-6; J: TRBJ2-6; CDR3: ASSSKGRGTNFSGANVLT